The rows below give T cell receptor beta chains drawn from one sample of a study of blood T cell repertoires in COVID-19. The protocol was immunoSEQ multiplex PCR, while the TCRdb copy is restricted to in-frame clones and leaves out a portion. The sample lists some 66,000 clones, roughly 90% seen once, with 0.95% to 1.5% in the top ten. The sequenced sample consisted of peripheral blood. The receptor source for this set is a woman aged 60 to 75 with acute or convalescent COVID-19. Both conserved end residues are part of each CDR3. Each record gives: clone size, D gene, V gene, J gene, CDR3 protein, CDR3 DNA. D genes are given only for firm matches. Clone size, where shown, is once, few, many, or a class for clones that have expanded.

>once|.|TRBV9|TRBJ2-6
CASSFAAVGHSGANVLTF
TGTGCCAGCAGCTTCGCGGCGGTCGGACACTCTGGGGCCAACGTCCTGACTTTC
>.|.|TRBV2|TRBJ1-6
CASSDASSPLHF
TGTGCCAGCAGTGATGCGAGTTCACCCCTCCACTTT
>.|.|TRBV6-6|TRBJ2-1
CASSLKRDRYNEQFF
TGTGCCAGCAGTCTCAAGCGAGACCGCTACAATGAGCAGTTCTTC
>.|.|TRBV11-2|TRBJ1-4
CASSLGGVGGAAEKLFF
TGTGCCAGCAGCTTAGGGGGAGTAGGGGGTGCTGCTGAAAAACTGTTTTTT
>.|TRBD2|TRBV6-5|TRBJ2-1
CASSYSSGGYNEQFF
TGTGCCAGCAGTTACTCAAGCGGGGGTTACAATGAGCAGTTCTTC
>.|.|TRBV9|TRBJ1-2
CASSGTPGVPEDF
TGTGCCAGCAGTGGGACCCCAGGGGTCCCTGAAGACTTC
>.|.|TRBV15|TRBJ1-1
CATSTFGKNTEAFF
TGTGCCACCAGCACCTTCGGTAAGAACACTGAAGCTTTCTTT
>.|.|TRBV27|TRBJ2-3
CASSPSQQGFTDTQYF
TGTGCCAGCAGCCCTTCCCAACAGGGTTTCACAGATACGCAGTATTTT
>.|.|TRBV6-2/TRBV6-3|TRBJ1-3
CASSYGQAKSGNTIYF
TGTGCCAGCAGTTACGGCCAGGCGAAGTCTGGAAACACCATATATTTT
>few|.|TRBV14|TRBJ1-6
CASSSRGSPLHF
TGTGCCAGCAGCTCAAGGGGTTCACCCCTCCACTTT
>.|.|TRBV12-3/TRBV12-4|TRBJ1-2
CASSSGVYGYTF
TGTGCCAGCAGTTCAGGGGTCTATGGCTACACCTTC
>.|.|TRBV18|TRBJ1-4
CASSPRGQSNEKLFF
TGTGCCAGCTCACCACGCGGACAGAGTAATGAAAAACTGTTTTTT
>.|TRBD1|TRBV5-4|TRBJ2-3
CASSLENRGSDTQYF
TGTGCCAGCAGCTTGGAAAACAGGGGGTCAGATACGCAGTATTTT
>.|.|TRBV7-2|TRBJ2-4
CASSLGQGNIQYF
TGTGCCAGCAGCTTAGGTCAGGGAAACATTCAGTACTTC
>.|TRBD2|TRBV10-1|TRBJ2-5
CASSAGVAGIETQYF
TGCGCCAGCAGTGCCGGGGTAGCGGGGATAGAGACCCAGTACTTC
>.|TRBD2|TRBV4-2|TRBJ2-3
CASSQDPPSGAADTQYF
TGTGCCAGCAGCCAAGATCCCCCTAGCGGGGCCGCAGATACGCAGTATTTT
>.|TRBD1|TRBV5-8|TRBJ1-2
CASSETGYGYTF
TGTGCCAGCAGCGAGACAGGGTATGGCTACACCTTC
>.|TRBD1|TRBV6-5|TRBJ1-2
CASSAGTGLGYTF
TGTGCCAGCAGCGCCGGGACAGGGTTAGGCTACACCTTC
>.|.|TRBV6-5|TRBJ1-1
CASSPPEAEAFF
TGTGCCAGCAGCCCCCCAGAGGCTGAAGCTTTCTTT
>.|.|TRBV6-5|TRBJ1-2
CASSPGVGYTF
TGTGCCAGCAGCCCAGGGGTTGGCTACACCTTC
>.|.|TRBV19|TRBJ2-3
CASSWTKGTDTQYF
TGTGCCAGTAGCTGGACTAAGGGCACAGATACGCAGTATTTT
>.|TRBD1|TRBV7-9|TRBJ1-1
CASSFPISGQQGVEAFF
TGTGCCAGCAGCTTTCCGATCTCGGGACAGCAGGGGGTTGAAGCTTTCTTT
>.|TRBD2|TRBV6-5|TRBJ2-1
CASRFRTSGNYEQFF
TGTGCCAGCAGATTCCGGACTAGCGGTAATTATGAGCAGTTCTTC
>.|.|TRBV11-2|TRBJ1-2
CASSLDGLYGYTF
TGTGCCAGCAGCTTAGATGGCCTCTATGGCTACACCTTC
>.|.|TRBV6-5|TRBJ2-2
CASSYSVAAGELFF
TGTGCCAGCAGTTACTCCGTCGCGGCCGGGGAGCTGTTTTTT